The 8 T cell receptor beta chains listed next were all sequenced from one sample in a study of identical twins. TCRdb itself ran the 5' RACE reads through MiXCR, one entry per CDR3 protein. The sample lists 450,000 to 600,000 distinct CDR3 sequences; 20% to 25% were seen once. In addition, the sample was reused for a study of yellow fever vaccine responses in identical twins.

The sample was CD4+ T cells sorted from blood. The receptors here all came from a woman aged 18-29 years in good health.

This clonotype was detected a few times. CDR3 DNA sequence: TGTGCCAACGGACAGCCGGGTTCCGGCTACGAGCAGTACTTC. Protein: CANGQPGSGYEQYF. This rearrangement joins TRBV2 to TRBJ2-7; perhaps TRBD1 as D (6 bases). V was clipped by 10 bases and J by 3 bases, with 19 bases between them. Germline V lookup: CDR1 SNHLY, CDR2 FYNNEI. The CDR3 sequence is 14 residues long.

The table lists this clonotype with a few counts. The chain joins TRBV12-3 or TRBV12-4 to TRBJ1-2; D may be TRBD1 (5 bases). Trimming shortened V by 0 bases and J by 3 bases, and 11 bases separated the two germline ends. The CDR3 has 15 amino acids. CDR3 in DNA: TGTGCCAGCAGTTTAGCGGGGGTCTCTTACTATGGCTACACCTTC. Amino acids: CASSLAGVSYYGYTF.

The gene calls are TRBV11-2 and TRBJ2-7; 9 nucleotides line up with TRBD1. Trimming took 7 bases from V and 4 from J; bases not matched to a gene: 5. CDR1 is SGHAT and CDR2 is FQNNGV in the germline V gene. The CDR3 spans 13 residues. DNA of the CDR3: TGTGCCAGCACCTTGACAGGGGGGTACGAGCAGTACGTC. Translating it yields CASTLTGGYEQYV.

This clonotype was counted between two and nine times. V usage is TRBV3-1 and J usage is TRBJ1-6; TRBD1 might be the D (6 bases). Germline V lookup: CDR1 LGHDT, CDR2 YNNKEL (reference sequence). V was shortened by 3 bases and J by 9 bases, with 12 bases between the two germline ends. This CDR3 contains 14 residues. Here the CDR3 DNA reads TGTGCCAGCAGCCAGGGGGCTACGGGTTCACCCCTCCACTTT. Protein: CASSQGATGSPLHF.

V gene TRBV20-1 combines with J gene TRBJ2-1, with 7 nucleotides matching TRBD1. With 0 bases clipped from V and 13 bases from J, the junction kept 9 bases outside the gene matches. Germline CDR1 is DFQATT and CDR2 is SNEGSKA (reference sequence). The CDR3 has 13 residues. The CDR3 is CSAREGTATNQFF. The CDR3 nucleotides read TGCAGTGCTAGAGAGGGGACAGCAACAAACCAGTTCTTC.

This clonotype was seen only a few times. V usage is TRBV9 and J usage is TRBJ2-1; D gene unclear. The germline gives CDR1 SGDLS, CDR2 YYNGEE. The CDR3 covers 14 residues. V was shortened by 2 bases and J by 5 bases, with 11 bases between the two germline ends. The CDR3 DNA follows: TGTGCCAGCAGCGTTTCTGGAGCAAACAATGAGCAGTTCTTC. The encoded protein is CASSVSGANNEQFF. Based on the CDR3 plus reference TRBV9 and TRBJ2-1, the full variable domain is DSGVTQTPKHLITATGQRVTLRCSPRSGDLSVYWYQQSLDQGLQFLIQYYNGEERAKGNILERFSAQQFPDLHSELNLSSLELGDSALYFCASSVSGANNEQFFGPGTRLTVL.

This clonotype was counted a few times. V gene TRBV20-1 combines with J gene TRBJ1-1; TRBD1 aligns across 9 bases. CDR1 and CDR2 (germline): DFQATT, SNEGSKA (reference sequence). CDR3 length equals 13 residues. Losses at the gene ends were 4 bases for V and 4 bases for J; bases not matched to a gene: 4. The chain's CDR3 is CSAIQGAVTEAFF. The CDR3 nucleotides are TGCAGTGCTATACAGGGGGCGGTCACTGAAGCTTTCTTT.

This clonotype was counted between two and nine times. V and J are TRBV5-1 and TRBJ1-6; unclear D gene. CDR1 is SGHRS and CDR2 is YFSETQ in the germline V gene. This CDR3 spans 15 amino acids. The V gene lost 0 bases and the J gene lost 4 bases, with 8 bases spanning the gap. The CDR3 reads CASSLDGDYNSPLHF. The CDR3 DNA reads as TGCGCCAGCAGCTTGGACGGGGATTATAATTCACCCCTCCACTTT. The whole variable domain, filled in from reference TRBV5-1 and TRBJ1-6, reads KAGVTQTPRYLIKTRGQQVTLSCSPISGHRSVSWYQQTPGQGLQFLFEYFSETQRNKGNFPGRFSGRQFSNSRSEMNVSTLELGDSALYLCASSLDGDYNSPLHFGNGTRLTVT.